These 5 T cell receptor beta chains were sequenced from one sample in a study of radiotherapy plus CTLA-4 blockade in lung cancer. Measured with immunoSEQ multiplex PCR; TCRdb has only the in-frame clones, and not every one. The data contain roughly 50,000 clones, approximately 78% of them singletons. The sequences come from peripheral blood, collected from a patient treated with radiotherapy plus ipilimumab. These receptor sequences come from a human donor with non-small cell lung cancer who had stable disease on radiotherapy plus ipilimumab.

The chain employs TRBV1 and TRBJ2-3; the listed D gene, TRBD2, was not tested against the DNA. TRBV1 is a listed pseudogene. This CDR3 has 15 residues. As DNA, the CDR3 is TGCACCAGCAGGGGAACTAGCGGTAGCACAGATACGCAGTATTTT. As protein: CTSRGTSGSTDTQYF.

This clone turned up a few times. CDR3 DNA sequence: TGCGCCAGCAACACAGGGGGCGCGGACACCGGGGAGCTGTTTTTT. As protein: CASNTGGADTGELFF. The genes are TRBV5-1 and TRBJ2-2; TRBD1 agrees at 9 bases. Trimming at V came to 6 bases and at J to 3 bases, leaving 6 bases not matched to a gene. The CDR3 length is 15 residues. Germline CDR1 is SGHRS and CDR2 is YFSETQ. Complete variable domain (other parts from reference TRBV5-1 and TRBJ2-2): KAGVTQTPRYLIKTRGQQVTLSCSPISGHRSVSWYQQTPGQGLQFLFEYFSETQRNKGNFPGRFSGRQFSNSRSEMNVSTLELGDSALYLCASNTGGADTGELFFGEGSRLTVL.

This chain uses TRBV18 with TRBJ2-2, with no clear D. The germline V gene encodes CDR1 KGHSH and CDR2 LQKENI. The CDR3 spans 13 residues. V was trimmed by 1 base and J by 8 bases, leaving 8 bases between them. DNA of the CDR3: TGTGCCAGCTCACCACGGTCTGAGGGGGAGCTGTTTTTT. Its protein is CASSPRSEGELFF.

V usage is TRBV28 and J usage is TRBJ2-7; 9 bases are shared with TRBD2. In germline, CDR1 is MDHEN, CDR2 SYDVKM. The CDR3 totals 14 residues. The ends lost 2 bases at V and 4 bases at J; junction bases unmatched: 3. The DNA of the CDR3 is TGTGCCAGCAGTTTACAGCGGGAGGTTTACGAGCAGTACTTC. Translation: CASSLQREVYEQYF.

The chain uses TRBV28 and TRBJ2-1, with D uncertain. The CDR3 has 14 residues. CDR1 and CDR2 from the germline V gene are MDHEN and SYDVKM. V lost 10 bases, J lost 4 bases, and 17 bases lay in between. CDR3 sequence: CATRPEALYNEQFF. The DNA for the CDR3 is TGTGCCACCAGGCCCGAGGCGCTTTACAATGAGCAGTTCTTC.